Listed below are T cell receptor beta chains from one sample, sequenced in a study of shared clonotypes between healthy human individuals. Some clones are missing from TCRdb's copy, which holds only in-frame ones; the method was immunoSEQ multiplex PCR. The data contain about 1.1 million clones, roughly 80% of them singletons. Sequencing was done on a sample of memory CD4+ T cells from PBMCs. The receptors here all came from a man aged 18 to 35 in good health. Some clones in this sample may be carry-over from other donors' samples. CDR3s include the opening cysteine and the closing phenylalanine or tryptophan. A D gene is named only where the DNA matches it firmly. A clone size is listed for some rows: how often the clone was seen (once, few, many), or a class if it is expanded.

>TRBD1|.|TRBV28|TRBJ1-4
TGTGCCAGCAGTTTCACAGGGACAGGGAATGAAAAACTGTTTTTT
CASSFTGTGNEKLFF
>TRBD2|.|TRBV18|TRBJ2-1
TGTGCCAGCTCACCGCCAAGCGGGAGGGCCCTCAATGAGCAGTTCTTC
CASSPPSGRALNEQFF
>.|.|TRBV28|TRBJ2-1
TGTGCCAGCAGTTTATCTTTTGAGCAGTTCTTC
CASSLSFEQFF
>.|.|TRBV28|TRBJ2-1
TGTGCCAGCAGTTTACTGGGGGACGCTGAGCAGTTCTTC
CASSLLGDAEQFF
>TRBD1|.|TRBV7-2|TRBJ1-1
TGTGCCAGCAGCCAAGGAGGGGGCGCATCTGGAGCTTTCTTT
CASSQGGGASGAFF
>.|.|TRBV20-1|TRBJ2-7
TGCAGTGCTAACGTGCTGCCGGGGCAGTACTTC
CSANVLPGQYF
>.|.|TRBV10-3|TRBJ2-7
TGTGCCATCAGTGAGTCCGTGGTACTAAGTCTCTACGAGCAGTACTTC
CAISESVVLSLYEQYF
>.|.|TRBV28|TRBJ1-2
TGTGCCAGCAGTTTCATGACAGCAACTCCCTATGGCTACACCTTC
CASSFMTATPYGYTF
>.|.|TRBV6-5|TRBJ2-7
TGTGCCAGCAGTTACTCGAACCAGGGCTACGAGCAGTACTTC
CASSYSNQGYEQYF
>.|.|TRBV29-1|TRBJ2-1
TGCAGCGTTGCAGCTGAGTCGAGCTCCTACAATGAGCAGTTCTTC
CSVAAESSSYNEQFF
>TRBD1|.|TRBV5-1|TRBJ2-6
TGCGCCAGCAGCTTCCGGGACAGGGTGTCCTCTGGGGCCAACGTCCTGACTTTC
CASSFRDRVSSGANVLTF
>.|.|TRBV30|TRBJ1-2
TGTGCCTGGAGTTCTACCGGGGCCCCCGCGGACTATGGCTACACCTTC
CAWSSTGAPADYGYTF
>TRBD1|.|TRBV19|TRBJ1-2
TGTGCCAGTACACAGGGGGCGCTAGGTTATGGCTACACCTTC
CASTQGALGYGYTF
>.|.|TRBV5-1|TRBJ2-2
TGCGCCAGCAGCCCAAGGAGCTCAGGGGACACCGGGGAGCTGTTTTTT
CASSPRSSGDTGELFF
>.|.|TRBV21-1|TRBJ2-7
TGTGCCAGCAGCAAAAAGTTGGGGGTTGTTTACGAGCAGTACTTC
CASSKKLGVVYEQYF
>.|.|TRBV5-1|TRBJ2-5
TGCGCCAGCAGCCCCGGAGGTGGGGGAGAAGAGACCCAGTACTTC
CASSPGGGGEETQYF
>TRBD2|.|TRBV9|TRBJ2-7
TGTGCCAGCAGCGTGATAGCCCGGGAGGGCGGGAGGGAGCAGTACTTC
CASSVIAREGGREQYF
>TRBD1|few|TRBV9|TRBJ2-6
TGTGCCAGCGGACGGACAGGACTTTCTTTGGCCAACGTCCTGACTTTC
CASGRTGLSLANVLTF
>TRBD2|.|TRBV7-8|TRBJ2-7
TGTGCCAGCAGCTCAACTAGCGGGAGTTACGAGCAGTACTTC
CASSSTSGSYEQYF
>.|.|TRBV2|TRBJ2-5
TGTGCCAGCACTACCGGGAGCTTCGAGACCCAGTACTTC
CASTTGSFETQYF
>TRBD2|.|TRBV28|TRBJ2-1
TGTGCCAGCAGTTTTAGTGGTAGCGGGAGGGTCAGAATCTCCTACAATGAGCAGTTCTTC
CASSFSGSGRVRISYNEQFF
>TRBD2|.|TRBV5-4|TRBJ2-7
TGTGCCAGCAGCTTGTTCGGCCAAGCGGGAGAACGTTACGAGCAGTACTTC
CASSLFGQAGERYEQYF
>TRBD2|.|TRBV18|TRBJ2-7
TGTGCCAGCTCACCGGCTAGCGGGAGGATGGGGCAGTACTTC
CASSPASGRMGQYF
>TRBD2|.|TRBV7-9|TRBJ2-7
TGTGCCAGCAGCTTAAGCGGGAATATGTACGAGCAGTACTTC
CASSLSGNMYEQYF
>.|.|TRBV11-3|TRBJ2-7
TGTGCCAGCAGCTTAGCGGACGGCGGCGAGCAGTACTTC
CASSLADGGEQYF
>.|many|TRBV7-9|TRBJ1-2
TGTGCCAGCAGCCCGGCGCGGATCTATGGCTACACCTTC
CASSPARIYGYTF
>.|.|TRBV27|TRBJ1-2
TGTGCCAGCAGGGAAGGACGGGGGGACTATGGCTACACCTTC
CASREGRGDYGYTF
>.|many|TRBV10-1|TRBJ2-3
TGCGCCAGCAGTGCGGGCCGAGGTCCGGGCACAGATACGCAGTATTTT
CASSAGRGPGTDTQYF
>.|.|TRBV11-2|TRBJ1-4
TGTGCCAGCAGCCCCCGACGACAGCTATTTGGATCCACTAATGAAAAACTGTTTTTT
CASSPRRQLFGSTNEKLFF
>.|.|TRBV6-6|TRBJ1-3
TGTGCCAGCAGTTACCGAGATGGGAGGGCGAAGGATCCCATATATTTT
CASSYRDGRAKDPIYF
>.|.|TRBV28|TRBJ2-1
TGTGCCAGCAGTTTATTGGGTCTCCAGGTCGAGCAGTTCTTC
CASSLLGLQVEQFF
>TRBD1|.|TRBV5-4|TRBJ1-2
TGTGCCAGCAGCTACGGACAGGGGCTCCAGGGGGATGGCTACACCTTC
CASSYGQGLQGDGYTF
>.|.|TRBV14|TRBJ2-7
TGTGCCAGCAGCCAGGGGGGGCCCTACGAGCAGTACTTC
CASSQGGPYEQYF
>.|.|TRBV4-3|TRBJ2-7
TGCGCCAGCAGCCAAGTCGGGTGGGGCGACCGCTACGAGCAGTACTTC
CASSQVGWGDRYEQYF
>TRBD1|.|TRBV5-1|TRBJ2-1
TGCGCCAGCAGCTTGTCGGTGGGACCCCTACAGGGGAATGAGCAGTTCTTC
CASSLSVGPLQGNEQFF
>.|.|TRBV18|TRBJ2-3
TGTGCCAGCTCACCCACGACGGGCACAGATACGCAGTATTTT
CASSPTTGTDTQYF
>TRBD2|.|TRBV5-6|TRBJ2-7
TGTGCCAGCAGCTTGGTGGGCAGCGGGGGTTCCTACGAGCAGTACTTC
CASSLVGSGGSYEQYF
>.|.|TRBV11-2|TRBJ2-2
TGTGCCAGCAGACCCGTTCACACCGGGGAGCTGTTTTTT
CASRPVHTGELFF
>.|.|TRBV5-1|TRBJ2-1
TGCGCCAGCGCCGGGGACTTATCATACAATGAGCAGTTCTTC
CASAGDLSYNEQFF
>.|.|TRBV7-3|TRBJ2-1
TGTGCCAGCAGCTCGCGGATAGAAAATGAGCAGTTCTTC
CASSSRIENEQFF
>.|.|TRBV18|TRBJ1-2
TGTGCCAGCTCACCATACGGCTCGGCTAACTATGGCTACACCTTC
CASSPYGSANYGYTF
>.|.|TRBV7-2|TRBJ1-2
TGTGCCAGCAGCTTAGAGTTCATGCACTACACCTTC
CASSLEFMHYTF
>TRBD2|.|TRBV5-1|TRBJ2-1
TGCGCCAGCACCCTGGGAACTAGCGGGATGCTTGAGCAGTTCTTC
CASTLGTSGMLEQFF
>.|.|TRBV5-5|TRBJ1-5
TGTGCCAGCAGCTTGCTAGGGGACAATCAGCCCCAGCATTTT
CASSLLGDNQPQHF
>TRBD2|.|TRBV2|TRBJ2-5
TGTGCCAGCAGTGTGGCTAGCGGGATCCAAGAGACCCAGTACTTC
CASSVASGIQETQYF
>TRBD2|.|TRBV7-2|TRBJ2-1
TGTGCCAGCAGAACCTCTAGCGGGGCCTACAATGAGCAGTTCTTC
CASRTSSGAYNEQFF
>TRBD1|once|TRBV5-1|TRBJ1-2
TGCGCCAGCAGCCCGGAGGGGACAGCTGCAGGCTACACCTTC
CASSPEGTAAGYTF
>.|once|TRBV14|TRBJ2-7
TGTGCCAGCAGCCAAGTTGCCGGAACCTACGAGCAGTACTTC
CASSQVAGTYEQYF
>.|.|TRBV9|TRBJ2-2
TGTGCCAGCAGCGGCGGGACAGCGAACACCGGGGAGCTGTTTTTT
CASSGGTANTGELFF
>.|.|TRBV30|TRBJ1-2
TGTGCCTGGAGTGTCGGAGATAACTATGGCTACACCTTC
CAWSVGDNYGYTF
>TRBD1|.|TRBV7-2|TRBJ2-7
TGTGCCAGCAGCTTAGCCCAGGGGGCAGGGGGCCCCGAGCAGTACTTC
CASSLAQGAGGPEQYF
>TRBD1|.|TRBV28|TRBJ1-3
TGTGCCAGCAGTCCCGGGACAGGGGAGTTAAACACCATATATTTT
CASSPGTGELNTIYF
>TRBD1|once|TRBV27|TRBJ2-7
TGTGCCAGCAGTTTATCCAGGACAGGCGATAGCTCCTACGAGCAGTACTTC
CASSLSRTGDSSYEQYF
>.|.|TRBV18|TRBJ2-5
TGTGCCAGCTCAGATTGGCAAGAGACCCAGTACTTC
CASSDWQETQYF
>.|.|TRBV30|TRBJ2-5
TGTGCCTGGAGTTTTACCCCCTTGGGCTCGGGGGTGGCCCAGTACTTC
CAWSFTPLGSGVAQYF
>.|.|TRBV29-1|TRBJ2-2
TGCAGCGTTGAAGGGGGCGGGGAGCTGTTTTTT
CSVEGGGELFF
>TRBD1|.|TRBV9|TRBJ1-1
TGTGCCAGCAGCTCACAGGGGGTAGAGAACACTGAAGCTTTCTTT
CASSSQGVENTEAFF
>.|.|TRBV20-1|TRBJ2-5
TGCAGTGCTGGGGGGCTAGGGGCCCAGTACTTC
CSAGGLGAQYF
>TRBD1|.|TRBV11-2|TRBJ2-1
TGTGCCAGCAGCTTAGATCCCTGGACAGGGACCGATGAGCAGTTCTTC
CASSLDPWTGTDEQFF
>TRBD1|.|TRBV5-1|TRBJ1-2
TGCGCCAGCAGCTTGGATCAGGGGGGTGACTATGGCTACACCTTC
CASSLDQGGDYGYTF